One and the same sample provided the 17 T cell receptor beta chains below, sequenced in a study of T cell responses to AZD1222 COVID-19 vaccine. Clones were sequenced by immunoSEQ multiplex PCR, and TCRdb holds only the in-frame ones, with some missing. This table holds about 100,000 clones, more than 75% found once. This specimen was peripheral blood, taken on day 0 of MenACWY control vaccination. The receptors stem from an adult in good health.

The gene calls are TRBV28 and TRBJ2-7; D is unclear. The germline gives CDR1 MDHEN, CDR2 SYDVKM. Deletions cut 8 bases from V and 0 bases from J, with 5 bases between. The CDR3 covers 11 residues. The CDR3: CASWSSYEQYF. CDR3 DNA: TGTGCCAGCTGGAGCTCCTACGAGCAGTACTTC.

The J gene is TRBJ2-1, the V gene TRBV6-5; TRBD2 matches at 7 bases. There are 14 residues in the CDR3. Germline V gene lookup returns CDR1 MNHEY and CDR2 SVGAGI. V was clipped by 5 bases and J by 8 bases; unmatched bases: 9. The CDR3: CASSPTGGRDEQFF. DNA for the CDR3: TGTGCCAGCAGTCCTACCGGGGGGAGGGATGAGCAGTTCTTC.

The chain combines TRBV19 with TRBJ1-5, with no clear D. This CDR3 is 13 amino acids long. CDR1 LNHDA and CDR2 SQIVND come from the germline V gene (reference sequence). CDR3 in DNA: TGTGCTGCGGGTTTCAATAGCAATCAGCCCCAGCATTTT. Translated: CAAGFNSNQPQHF.

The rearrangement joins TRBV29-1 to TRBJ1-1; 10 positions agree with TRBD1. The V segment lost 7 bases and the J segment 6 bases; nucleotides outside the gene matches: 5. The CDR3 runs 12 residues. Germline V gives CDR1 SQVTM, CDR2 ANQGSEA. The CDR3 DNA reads TGCAGCGCAGGGACAGGGGACGCTGAAGCTTTCTTT. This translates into CSAGTGDAEAFF.

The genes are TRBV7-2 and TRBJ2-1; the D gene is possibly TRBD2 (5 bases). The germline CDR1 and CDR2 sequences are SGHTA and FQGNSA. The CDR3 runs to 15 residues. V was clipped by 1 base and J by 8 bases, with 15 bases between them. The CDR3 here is CASSLGEGRRYEQFF. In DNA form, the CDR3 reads TGTGCCAGCAGCTTAGGTGAGGGCCGTAGGTATGAGCAGTTCTTC.

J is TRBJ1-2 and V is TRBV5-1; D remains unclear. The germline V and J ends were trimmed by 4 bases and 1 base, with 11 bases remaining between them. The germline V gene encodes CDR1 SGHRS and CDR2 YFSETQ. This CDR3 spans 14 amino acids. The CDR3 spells CASSQQSFNYGYTF. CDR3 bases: TGCGCCAGCAGCCAACAGAGCTTTAACTATGGCTACACCTTC.

The CDR3 region has the DNA TGTGCCAGCAGCCCGACAGGGCGCTCTGGGGCCAACGTCCTGACTTTC. Its protein product is CASSPTGRSGANVLTF. The chain combines TRBV3-1 (or the pseudogene TRBV3-2) with TRBJ2-6, with 7 bases matching TRBD1. Per germline, CDR1 LGHDT and CDR2 YNNKEL (reference sequence). The CDR3 covers 16 residues. After removal of 4 bases from V and 0 bases from J, the junction contained 3 bases not matched to a gene.

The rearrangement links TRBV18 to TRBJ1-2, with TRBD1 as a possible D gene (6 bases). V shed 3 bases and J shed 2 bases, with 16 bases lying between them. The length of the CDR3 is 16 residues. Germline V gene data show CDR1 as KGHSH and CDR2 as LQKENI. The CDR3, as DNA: TGTGCCAGCTCACCCGGACAGCCCAATTCGAACTATGGCTACACCTTC. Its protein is CASSPGQPNSNYGYTF.

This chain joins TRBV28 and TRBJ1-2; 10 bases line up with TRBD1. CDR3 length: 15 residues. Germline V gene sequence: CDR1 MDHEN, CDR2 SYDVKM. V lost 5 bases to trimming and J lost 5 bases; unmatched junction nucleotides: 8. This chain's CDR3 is CASSTDGTGAYGYTF. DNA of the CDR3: TGTGCCAGCAGTACAGATGGGACAGGGGCATATGGCTACACCTTC.

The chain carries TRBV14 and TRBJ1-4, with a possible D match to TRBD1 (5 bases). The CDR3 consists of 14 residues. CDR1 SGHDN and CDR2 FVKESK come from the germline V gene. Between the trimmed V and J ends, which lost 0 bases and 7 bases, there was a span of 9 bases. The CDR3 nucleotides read TGTGCCAGCAGCCAAGATTTCCAGGGTGAAAAACTGTTTTTT. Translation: CASSQDFQGEKLFF.

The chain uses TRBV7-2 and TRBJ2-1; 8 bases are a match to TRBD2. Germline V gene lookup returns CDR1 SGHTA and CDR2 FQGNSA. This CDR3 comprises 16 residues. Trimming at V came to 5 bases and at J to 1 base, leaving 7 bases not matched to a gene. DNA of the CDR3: TGTGCCAGCAGCCCTGGTGCGGGAGGTTCCTACAATGAGCAGTTCTTC. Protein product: CASSPGAGGSYNEQFF.

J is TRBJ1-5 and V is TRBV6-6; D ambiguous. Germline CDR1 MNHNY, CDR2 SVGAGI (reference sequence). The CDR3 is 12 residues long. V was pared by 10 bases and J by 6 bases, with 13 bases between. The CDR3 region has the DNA TGTGCCACCTCAAGCTACGGTCAGCCCCAGCATTTT. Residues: CATSSYGQPQHF.

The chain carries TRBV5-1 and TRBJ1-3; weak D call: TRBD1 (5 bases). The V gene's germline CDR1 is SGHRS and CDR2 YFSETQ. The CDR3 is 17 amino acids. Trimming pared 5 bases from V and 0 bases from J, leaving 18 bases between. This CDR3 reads CASSTTGTASSGNTIYF. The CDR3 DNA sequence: TGCGCCAGCAGTACAACCGGGACGGCAAGCTCTGGAAACACCATATATTTT.

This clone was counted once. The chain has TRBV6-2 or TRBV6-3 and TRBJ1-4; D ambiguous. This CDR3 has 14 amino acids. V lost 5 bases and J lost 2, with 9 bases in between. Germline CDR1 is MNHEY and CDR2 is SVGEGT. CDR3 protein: CASSQWGTNEKLFF. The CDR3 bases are TGTGCCAGCAGTCAATGGGGTACTAATGAAAAACTGTTTTTT.

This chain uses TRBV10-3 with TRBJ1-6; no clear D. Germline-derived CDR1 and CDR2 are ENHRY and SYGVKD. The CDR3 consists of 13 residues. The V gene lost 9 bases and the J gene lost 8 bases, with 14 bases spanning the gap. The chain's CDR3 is CAIQYQVDSPLHF. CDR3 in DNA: TGTGCCATACAATACCAAGTTGATTCACCCCTCCACTTT.

For the CDR3, the DNA is TGCAGCGTGAGGGGGAGCTTTACCAAAAACATTCAGTACTTC. This sequence encodes CSVRGSFTKNIQYF. The chain recombines TRBV29-1 with TRBJ2-4; possible D gene TRBD1, 6 bases. Germline CDR1 and CDR2: SQVTM and ANQGSEA. V lost 6 bases to trimming and J lost 2 bases, with 14 bases between them. This CDR3 region has 14 residues.

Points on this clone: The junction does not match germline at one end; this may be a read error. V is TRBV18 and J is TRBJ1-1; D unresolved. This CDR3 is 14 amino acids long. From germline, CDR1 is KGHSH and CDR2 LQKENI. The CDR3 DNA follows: TGTGCCAGCTCAGCACCGAACCAGAACACTGAAGCTTTCTTT. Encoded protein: CASSAPNQNTEAFF.